The rows below give T cell receptor beta chains drawn from one sample of a study of shared clonotypes between healthy human individuals. Profiling relied on immunoSEQ multiplex PCR, and the TCRdb table lists in-frame clones only, not all of them. Of approximately 650,000 clones in the sample, roughly 95% were seen once. The specimen was naive CD8+ T cells sorted from blood. Receptors originate from a woman in her twenties or thirties in good health. Each CDR3 is given with its conserved first and last residue. The D gene is left open where the match is weak. Not every row has a clone size; where given, it reads once, few, many or a size class.

d_gene: NA
v_gene: TRBV14
j_gene: TRBJ2-1
abundance: once
CDR3aa: CASSPPGDDEQFF
CDR3nt: TGTGCCAGCAGCCCCCCCGGGGATGATGAGCAGTTCTTC

d_gene: TRBD2
v_gene: TRBV10-1
j_gene: TRBJ2-7
abundance: NA
CDR3aa: CASSGLAGGPYEQYF
CDR3nt: TGCGCCAGCAGTGGACTAGCGGGAGGTCCCTACGAGCAGTACTTC

d_gene: NA
v_gene: TRBV2
j_gene: TRBJ1-5
abundance: NA
CDR3aa: CASSDEDSHNQPQHF
CDR3nt: TGTGCCAGCAGTGATGAAGACAGCCACAATCAGCCCCAGCATTTT

d_gene: TRBD2
v_gene: TRBV27
j_gene: TRBJ2-1
abundance: NA
CDR3aa: CASSHGTIGSSYNEQFF
CDR3nt: TGTGCCAGCAGTCATGGGACTATCGGGAGCTCCTACAATGAGCAGTTCTTC

d_gene: NA
v_gene: TRBV28
j_gene: TRBJ2-1
abundance: once
CDR3aa: CASSPRVLSYNEQFF
CDR3nt: TGTGCCAGCAGTCCACGGGTACTCTCCTACAATGAGCAGTTCTTC

d_gene: NA
v_gene: TRBV5-4
j_gene: TRBJ2-3
abundance: NA
CDR3aa: CASSLSYTDTQYF
CDR3nt: TGTGCCAGCAGCCTCTCCTACACAGATACGCAGTATTTT

d_gene: TRBD1
v_gene: TRBV27
j_gene: TRBJ2-7
abundance: NA
CDR3aa: CASSYTTGYEQYF
CDR3nt: TGTGCCAGCAGTTATACGACAGGGTACGAGCAGTACTTC

d_gene: NA
v_gene: TRBV6-1
j_gene: TRBJ2-1
abundance: NA
CDR3aa: CASSEAPGLLSSYNEQFF
CDR3nt: TGTGCCAGCAGTGAAGCACCGGGACTCCTAAGCTCCTACAATGAGCAGTTCTTC

d_gene: TRBD2
v_gene: TRBV11-2
j_gene: TRBJ2-7
abundance: NA
CDR3aa: CASSLRPTRIAGFYEQYF
CDR3nt: TGTGCCAGCAGCCTCCGACCCACTAGAATAGCGGGGTTCTACGAGCAGTACTTC

d_gene: TRBD1
v_gene: TRBV6-5
j_gene: TRBJ2-7
abundance: NA
CDR3aa: CASSYSGGIYEQYF
CDR3nt: TGTGCCAGCAGTTATTCAGGGGGCATCTACGAGCAGTACTTC

d_gene: TRBD2
v_gene: TRBV28
j_gene: TRBJ2-1
abundance: NA
CDR3aa: CASSPGTSGNEQFF
CDR3nt: TGTGCCAGCAGTCCAGGGACTAGCGGCAATGAGCAGTTCTTC

d_gene: NA
v_gene: TRBV2
j_gene: TRBJ2-7
abundance: once
CDR3aa: CASTPTGRSSYEQYF
CDR3nt: TGTGCCAGCACGCCGACGGGCAGGAGCTCCTACGAGCAGTACTTC

d_gene: TRBD1
v_gene: TRBV13
j_gene: TRBJ2-7
abundance: NA
CDR3aa: CASSSRDRSYEQYF
CDR3nt: TGTGCCAGCAGCTCCCGGGACAGATCCTACGAGCAGTACTTC

d_gene: TRBD1
v_gene: TRBV4-1
j_gene: TRBJ2-2
abundance: NA
CDR3aa: CASSQRTGLTGELFF
CDR3nt: TGCGCCAGCAGCCAACGGACAGGGCTCACCGGGGAGCTGTTTTTT

d_gene: TRBD1
v_gene: TRBV27
j_gene: TRBJ1-2
abundance: NA
CDR3aa: CASGTTGGVYGYTF
CDR3nt: TGTGCCAGCGGAACCACAGGGGGTGTCTATGGCTACACCTTC

d_gene: NA
v_gene: TRBV6-6
j_gene: TRBJ1-4
abundance: NA
CDR3aa: CASSSRRGTNEKLFF
CDR3nt: TGTGCCAGCAGTTCCCGTAGGGGGACTAATGAAAAACTGTTTTTT

d_gene: TRBD2
v_gene: TRBV6-5
j_gene: TRBJ2-1
abundance: NA
CDR3aa: CASSRGLAGDNEQFF
CDR3nt: TGTGCCAGCAGTCGAGGACTAGCGGGAGACAATGAGCAGTTCTTC

d_gene: TRBD2
v_gene: TRBV2
j_gene: TRBJ2-7
abundance: NA
CDR3aa: CASSAGSGTSYEQYF
CDR3nt: TGTGCCAGCAGTGCCGGGTCCGGGACTAGCTACGAGCAGTACTTC

d_gene: TRBD2
v_gene: TRBV7-9
j_gene: TRBJ2-7
abundance: NA
CDR3aa: CASSPRLAGGPTYEQYF
CDR3nt: TGTGCCAGCAGCCCCCGACTAGCGGGAGGGCCAACCTACGAGCAGTACTTC

d_gene: NA
v_gene: TRBV5-8
j_gene: TRBJ1-1
abundance: NA
CDR3aa: CASSLGPGYMNTEAFF
CDR3nt: TGTGCCAGCAGCTTGGGGCCAGGGTACATGAACACTGAAGCTTTCTTT

d_gene: TRBD1
v_gene: TRBV7-9
j_gene: TRBJ1-1
abundance: NA
CDR3aa: CASSSIYRGVTEAFF
CDR3nt: TGTGCCAGCAGCTCCATTTACAGGGGTGTCACTGAAGCTTTCTTT

d_gene: TRBD1
v_gene: TRBV30
j_gene: TRBJ1-2
abundance: NA
CDR3aa: CAWYPLTGGARGYTF
CDR3nt: TGTGCCTGGTACCCGCTTACAGGGGGCGCGCGAGGCTACACCTTC

d_gene: TRBD1
v_gene: TRBV14
j_gene: TRBJ1-1
abundance: NA
CDR3aa: CASSQERQGAGINTEAFF
CDR3nt: TGTGCCAGCAGCCAAGAGCGCCAGGGGGCGGGTATTAACACTGAAGCTTTCTTT

d_gene: NA
v_gene: TRBV28
j_gene: TRBJ2-7
abundance: once
CDR3aa: CASSEIAVKSSYEQYF
CDR3nt: TGTGCCAGCAGTGAAATAGCGGTCAAGAGCTCCTACGAGCAGTACTTC

d_gene: NA
v_gene: TRBV27
j_gene: TRBJ2-3
abundance: NA
CDR3aa: CASSLSAGSTDTQYF
CDR3nt: TGTGCCAGCAGTTTAAGTGCGGGAAGCACAGATACGCAGTATTTT

d_gene: TRBD2
v_gene: TRBV9
j_gene: TRBJ2-2
abundance: NA
CDR3aa: CASSVAGGITGELFF
CDR3nt: TGTGCCAGCAGCGTAGCGGGAGGTATCACCGGGGAGCTGTTTTTT